This record looks at one T cell receptor (beta chain) sequence and its context. This entry belongs to a study of blood T cell repertoires in COVID-19. At the level of the study: There were acute and convalescent COVID-19 samples, and they came from the United States, Italy and Spain.

Using immunoSEQ multiplex PCR, the repertoire was profiled, and TCRdb retains in-frame clones only, with some absent. The sample has about 250,000 clones, more than 75% seen once. The germline V gene encodes CDR1 SGDLS and CDR2 YYNGEE. The CDR3 runs 15 residues. Trimming pared 1 base from V and 7 bases from J, leaving 14 bases between. The TCR sequence derives from a woman between 55 and 75 years old who had recovered from COVID-19. The chain links TRBV9 to TRBJ1-4; unclear D gene. Source material: peripheral blood. CDR3 coding DNA: TGTGCCAGCAGCGTAACTTTCGATCGGGGTGAAAAACTGTTTTTT. It codes for CASSVTFDRGEKLFF. Based on the CDR3 plus reference TRBV9 and TRBJ1-4, the full variable domain is DSGVTQTPKHLITATGQRVTLRCSPRSGDLSVYWYQQSLDQGLQFLIQYYNGEERAKGNILERFSAQQFPDLHSELNLSSLELGDSALYFCASSVTFDRGEKLFFGSGTQLSVL.